This T cell receptor beta chain was obtained from a study of radiotherapy plus CTLA-4 blockade in lung cancer. Points from the study as a whole: Among blood TCR repertoires after radiotherapy plus ipilimumab, tumor-derived clones expanded. Reports state that early shifts in blood T cell clones, with interferon-beta, best predicted response.

Assay used: immunoSEQ multiplex PCR; TCRdb lists only in-frame clones, some missing. The sample holds roughly 35,000 clones, about four fifths seen once. Turning to this clone: What it recognizes is unknown.

This CDR3 spans 13 amino acids. Germline values: CDR1 SGDLS, CDR2 YYNGEE. The ends were cut back, 5 bases at V and 1 base at J, with 9 bases in the middle. The receptor's source is a human donor with non-small cell lung cancer that progressed on radiotherapy plus ipilimumab. The J gene is TRBJ1-1, the V gene TRBV9; tentative D call: TRBD1 (5 bases). The sequencing used peripheral blood, collected from a patient treated with radiotherapy plus ipilimumab. CDR3 sequence reads: CASSDGGNTEAFF. DNA for the CDR3: TGTGCCAGCAGTGATGGGGGGAACACTGAAGCTTTCTTT.